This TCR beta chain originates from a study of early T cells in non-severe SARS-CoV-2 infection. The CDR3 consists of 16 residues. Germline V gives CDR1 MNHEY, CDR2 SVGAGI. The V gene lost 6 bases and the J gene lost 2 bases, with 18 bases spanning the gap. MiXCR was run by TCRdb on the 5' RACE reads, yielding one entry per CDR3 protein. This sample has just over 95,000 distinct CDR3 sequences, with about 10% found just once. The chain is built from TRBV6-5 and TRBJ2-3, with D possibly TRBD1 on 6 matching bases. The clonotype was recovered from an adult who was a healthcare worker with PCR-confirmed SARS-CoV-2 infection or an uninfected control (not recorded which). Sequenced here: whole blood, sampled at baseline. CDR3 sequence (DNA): TGTGCCAGCAGGAGCAAGGACAGCCCTCCCACAGATACGCAGTATTTT. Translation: CASRSKDSPPTDTQYF.